A single sample is the source of the 5 T cell receptor beta chains below, sequenced in a study of identical twins listed by TCRdb under 2016. Library creation used 5' RACE. Sequencing took place on an Illumina HiSeq 2000. In TCRdb, the public reads were trimmed at Q25 with fastp and aligned with MiXCR, with productive beta chains retained. Each record represents a unique CDR3 protein, reported with the most common genes and DNA among its rows. Recorded for this sample are approximately 500,000 distinct CDR3 sequences; approximately 14% of them occurred a single time. 0.44% of the sample is taken by the ten largest. These data were likewise used in another study, on yellow fever vaccine responses in identical twins.

Sequenced input: CD4+ T cells sorted from blood. These receptors originate from a woman aged 18-29 years in good health.

In this sample, this clonotype turned up a few times. The chain recombines TRBV5-1 with TRBJ2-5; no firm D call. Trimming pared 1 base from V and 4 bases from J, leaving 8 bases between. The germline CDR1 and CDR2 sequences are SGHRS and YFSETQ. CDR3 length equals 13 residues. The CDR3 loop reads CASSLSARETQYF. The CDR3 bases are TGCGCCAGCAGCTTGAGTGCTAGAGAGACCCAGTACTTC.

This clonotype occurred a few times. The chain uses TRBV28 and TRBJ2-7; the D is unclear. This CDR3 contains 11 residues. V lost 5 bases, J lost 6 bases, and 8 bases lay in between. The V gene's germline CDR1 is MDHEN and CDR2 SYDVKM. The CDR3 sequence: CASSILSEQYF. For the CDR3, the DNA is TGTGCCAGCAGTATCCTCTCCGAGCAGTACTTC.

The chain couples TRBV7-9 to TRBJ2-2; D is ambiguous. Between the trimmed V and J ends, which lost 4 bases and 7 bases, there was a span of 7 bases. The CDR3 is made up of 12 amino acids. CDR1 and CDR2 (germline): SEHNR, FQNEAQ (reference sequence). CDR3 nucleotides: TGTGCCAGCAGCTCAGATGTCGGGGAGCTGTTTTTT. Protein sequence: CASSSDVGELFF.

This chain links TRBV4-1 with TRBJ2-2, with 8 nucleotides matching TRBD2. The CDR3 consists of 17 residues. Looked up from germline, CDR1 is MGHRA and CDR2 is YSYEKL. The trim removed 3 bases at V and 0 bases at J, leaving 6 bases unmatched. This CDR3 is CASSHMRLATNTGELFF. DNA for the CDR3: TGCGCCAGCAGCCATATGCGACTAGCGACGAACACCGGGGAGCTGTTTTTT.

The table lists this clonotype with many counts. The chain combines TRBV24-1 with TRBJ2-2, with 9 nucleotides matching TRBD1. The CDR3 runs to 16 residues. V lost 5 bases to trimming and J lost 3 bases; unmatched junction nucleotides: 6. Germline CDR1 KGHDR, CDR2 SFDVKD. The CDR3 sequence is CATSAPGQGYTGELFF. The CDR3 DNA reads TGTGCCACCAGTGCCCCGGGACAGGGTTACACCGGGGAGCTGTTTTTT.